The 27 T cell receptor beta chains in this list originate from one sample, sequenced in a study of control samples from healthy donors and cancer patients. Assay used: immunoSEQ multiplex PCR; TCRdb lists only in-frame clones, some missing. Of 98,000 or so clones in the sample, approximately 82% were seen once. The specimen was blood. All receptors come from a man aged 18 to 30 in good health.

The chain employs TRBV27 and TRBJ2-1, with D perhaps TRBD1 (5 bases). The CDR3 runs 15 residues. CDR1 and CDR2 from the germline V gene are MNHEY and SMNVEV (reference sequence). Trimming left V 1 base short and J 2 bases short, with 9 bases between. DNA of the CDR3: TGTGCCAGCAGTTTATGGGGCAGGGCCTACAATGAGCAGTTCTTC. Translation: CASSLWGRAYNEQFF.

This rearrangement joins TRBV27 to TRBJ2-4; 9 bases line up with TRBD1. The germline gives CDR1 MNHEY, CDR2 SMNVEV (reference sequence). V was pared by 3 bases and J by 0 bases, with 9 bases of the junction left unmatched. The CDR3 runs 18 residues. CDR3 in amino acids: CASSLNRGLSLAKNIQYF. CDR3 nucleotides: TGTGCCAGCAGTTTGAACAGGGGGCTCTCGTTAGCCAAAAACATTCAGTACTTC.

V is TRBV2 and J is TRBJ1-4; TRBD1 is a possible D gene (6 bases). Trimming took off 6 bases at V and 0 bases at J, with 11 bases between the two ends. The CDR3 is made up of 15 amino acids. Germline lookup yields CDR1 SNHLY and CDR2 FYNNEI. The CDR3 loop is CASRPGQTTNEKLFF. CDR3 bases: TGTGCCAGCAGACCAGGACAGACAACTAATGAAAAACTGTTTTTT.

The chain joins TRBV7-6 to TRBJ2-3; a possible D gene is TRBD1 (5 bases). The CDR3 is 16 amino acids. Germline CDR1 is SGHVS and CDR2 is FNYEAQ. Deletions cut 1 base from V and 0 bases from J, with 11 bases between. The CDR3 reads CASSLVTRVSTDTQYF. CDR3 nucleotide sequence: TGTGCCAGCAGCTTAGTTACCAGGGTGAGCACAGATACGCAGTATTTT.

The chain uses TRBV3-1 (or the pseudogene TRBV3-2) and TRBJ1-2; TRBD1 is a possible D gene (6 bases). Trimming left V 4 bases short and J 8 bases short, with 17 bases between. The CDR3 has 14 amino acids. Germline V gives CDR1 LGHDT, CDR2 YNNKEL (reference sequence). The chain's CDR3 is CASSPWDTAAGYTF. The CDR3 bases are TGTGCCAGCAGCCCCTGGGACACCGCGGCAGGCTACACCTTC.

The rearrangement uses TRBV5-1 and TRBJ1-2; D is uncertain. There are 14 residues in the CDR3. V lost 0 bases to trimming and J lost 4 bases, with 10 bases between them. Germline assignment: CDR1 SGHRS and CDR2 YFSETQ. This chain's CDR3 is CASSLVGSGYGYTF. DNA of the CDR3: TGCGCCAGCAGCTTGGTAGGGTCGGGCTATGGCTACACCTTC.

Note on this clone: A junction end diverges from the germline sequence, so it may reflect a read error. CDR3 amino acids: CASTEQGNYGYTF. CDR3 DNA sequence: TGCGCCAGCACTGAGCAGGGAAACTATGGCTACACCTTC. The chain joins TRBV10-2 to TRBJ1-2; D might be TRBD1 (5 bases). Germline V gives CDR1 WSHSY, CDR2 SAAADI. The CDR3 totals 13 residues.

This sequence joins TRBV6-2 or TRBV6-3 and TRBJ1-1, with 9 bases identical to TRBD1. In germline, CDR1 is MNHEY, CDR2 SVGEGT. Trimming at V came to 5 bases and at J to 2 bases, leaving 6 bases not matched to a gene. The CDR3 has 15 amino acids. CDR3 loop: CASSGLTGGNTEAFF. The DNA of the CDR3 is TGTGCCAGCAGTGGTCTTACAGGGGGCAACACTGAAGCTTTCTTT.

The chain has TRBV2 and TRBJ2-7, with D tentatively TRBD1 (6 bases). CDR3 length: 14 residues. In germline, CDR1 is SNHLY, CDR2 FYNNEI. The V gene lost 2 bases and the J gene lost 3 bases, with 11 bases spanning the gap. In DNA, the CDR3 is TGTGCCAGCAGTGAATCGGGACACATCTACGAGCAGTACTTC. This encodes CASSESGHIYEQYF. Variable domain in full (rest from reference TRBV2 and TRBJ2-7): EPEVTQTPSHQVTQMGQEVILRCVPISNHLYFYWYRQILGQKVEFLVSFYNNEISEKSEIFDDQFSVERPDGSNFTLKIRSTKLEDSAMYFCASSESGHIYEQYFGPGTRLTVT.

For this clone: The germline gene is not matched at one end of the junction; a read error may be the cause. The chain joins TRBV5-4 to TRBJ1-6, with a weak D call TRBD1 (6 bases). Looked up from germline, CDR1 is SGHNT and CDR2 is YYREEE (reference sequence). The CDR3 spans 12 residues. Here the CDR3 reads CASSRPGDRENF. The CDR3 DNA is TGTGCCAGCAGCCGTCCAGGGGATAGAGAGAACTTT.

For this clone: One end of the junction varies from germline; a read error may be responsible. The chain carries TRBV29-1 and TRBJ1-2; a possible D gene is TRBD1 (5 bases). CDR3 length equals 12 residues. Germline lookup yields CDR1 SQVTM and CDR2 ANQGSEA. The CDR3 loop reads CSVQEGRNGYTF. The CDR3 DNA reads TGCAGCGTTCAAGAGGGGCGAAATGGCTACACCTTC. Full variable domain (rest looked up from reference TRBV29-1 and TRBJ1-2): SAVISQKPSRDICQRGTSLTIQCQVDSQVTMMFWYRQQPGQSLTLIATANQGSEATYESGFVIDKFPISRPNLTFSTLTVSNMSPEDSSIYLCSVQEGRNGYTFGSGTRLTVV.

The chain couples TRBV3-1 (or the pseudogene TRBV3-2) to TRBJ1-1; tentative D call: TRBD1 (5 bases). Germline V gene data show CDR1 as LGHDT and CDR2 as YNNKEL (reference sequence). The germline V and J ends were trimmed by 1 base and 1 base, with 10 bases remaining between them. CDR3 length equals 15 residues. CDR3 protein: CASSQGHRWNTEAFF. Written as DNA, the CDR3 is TGTGCCAGCAGCCAAGGACACAGGTGGAACACTGAAGCTTTCTTT.

V gene TRBV10-1 combines with J gene TRBJ1-6, with D tentatively TRBD1 (6 bases). V was clipped by 2 bases and J by 6 bases, with 20 bases between them. Looked up from germline, CDR1 is WNHNN and CDR2 is SYGVQD (reference sequence). The CDR3 has 18 residues. The CDR3 coding sequence is TGCGCCAGCAGTGAGAGGTGGGACAACCCTAAGATTAATTCACCCCTCCACTTT. Its translation is CASSERWDNPKINSPLHF.

This chain uses TRBV19 with TRBJ2-1; 9 nucleotides align to TRBD2. The CDR3 loop spans 16 amino acids. The germline CDR1 and CDR2 sequences are LNHDA and SQIVND (reference sequence). Losses at the gene ends were 0 bases for V and 2 bases for J; bases not matched to a gene: 2. The CDR3 DNA sequence: TGTGCCAGTAGTATAGACAGCGGGGGGACCTACAATGAGCAGTTCTTC. Protein: CASSIDSGGTYNEQFF.

This chain uses TRBV3-1 (or the pseudogene TRBV3-2) with TRBJ2-7; 11 bases are shared with TRBD2. V lost 1 base and J lost 2; bases outside the gene matches: 4. The CDR3 spans 16 residues. The germline V gene encodes CDR1 LGHDT and CDR2 YNNKEL (reference sequence). This CDR3 reads CASSQGLAGLTYEQYF. CDR3 DNA sequence: TGTGCCAGCAGCCAAGGACTAGCGGGGTTAACCTACGAGCAGTACTTC.

This chain uses TRBV28 with TRBJ1-5; no definite D call. This CDR3 has 13 residues. V lost 7 bases to trimming and J lost 9 bases, with 16 bases between them. Germline CDR1 MDHEN, CDR2 SYDVKM. CDR3 sequence reads: CASTLGFAGPQHF. Here the CDR3 DNA reads TGTGCCAGCACCTTGGGGTTTGCTGGGCCCCAGCATTTT.

CDR3 protein: CASSQPVGPEQYF. CDR3 DNA: TGTGCCAGCAGCCAACCCGTTGGACCCGAGCAGTACTTC. The chain has TRBV4-2 and TRBJ2-7; no firm D call. V was shortened by 2 bases and J by 6 bases, with 11 bases between the two germline ends. The germline V gene has CDR1 LGHNA and CDR2 YNFKEQ. CDR3 length: 13 residues.

The chain employs TRBV9 and TRBJ1-6, with 7 bases aligning to TRBD1. V shed 0 bases and J 5 bases; nucleotides not matched to a gene: 8. This CDR3 is built from 17 residues. Germline-derived CDR1 and CDR2 are SGDLS and YYNGEE. The CDR3, as DNA: TGTGCCAGCAGCGTAGCTGCAGGGGGGTCAAATAATTCACCCCTCCACTTT. Amino acid sequence: CASSVAAGGSNNSPLHF.

The CDR3 spells CASTGTRQPQHF. DNA for the CDR3: TGTGCCAGCACCGGCACCCGTCAGCCCCAGCATTTT. This chain links TRBV28 with TRBJ1-5; D is ambiguous. Germline CDR1 and CDR2: MDHEN and SYDVKM. This CDR3 comprises 12 residues. V lost 7 bases and J 6 bases, leaving 10 bases between the germline ends.

The chain is built from TRBV27 and TRBJ1-1, with D possibly TRBD1 on 6 matching bases. With 0 bases removed from V and 5 bases from J, the gap between germline ends came to 13 bases. Per the germline V gene, CDR1 is MNHEY and CDR2 is SMNVEV (reference sequence). This CDR3 has 15 amino acids. This CDR3 reads CASSLSGGLGTEAFF. The CDR3 DNA reads TGTGCCAGCAGTTTATCGGGGGGCCTGGGAACTGAAGCTTTCTTT.

This clone was seen just once. The V and J genes are TRBV29-1 and TRBJ1-1; D is uncertain. This CDR3 is 12 amino acids long. Looked up from germline, CDR1 is SQVTM and CDR2 is ANQGSEA. The germline V and J ends were trimmed by 7 bases and 3 bases, with 12 bases remaining between them. Written as DNA, the CDR3 is TGCAGCGCAAGACCGAGTGACACTGAAGCTTTCTTT. Protein: CSARPSDTEAFF.

The chain carries TRBV6-6 and TRBJ1-3; the D is unclear. The germline V gene encodes CDR1 MNHNY and CDR2 SVGAGI (reference sequence). The CDR3 consists of 14 residues. V lost 0 bases and J 1 base, leaving 4 bases between the germline ends. The CDR3 sequence: CASSYSESGNTIYF. CDR3 DNA: TGTGCCAGCAGTTACTCGGAGTCTGGAAACACCATATATTTT.

The chain links TRBV7-8 to TRBJ2-1, with 10 bases identical to TRBD1. J gave up 7 bases and V 3 bases, and 6 bases lay outside the gene matches. Germline-derived CDR1 and CDR2 are SGHVS and FQNEAQ. This CDR3 has 15 amino acids. DNA for the CDR3: TGTGCCAGCAGCTTGATGGACAGGGGGTTGAATGAGCAGTTCTTC. This gives the protein CASSLMDRGLNEQFF. Supplemented by reference TRBV7-8 and TRBJ2-1, the full variable domain reads GAGVSQSPRYKVAKRGQDVALRCDPISGHVSLFWYQQALGQGPEFLTYFQNEAQLDKSGLPSDRFFAERPEGSVSTLKIQRTQQEDSAVYLCASSLMDRGLNEQFFGPGTRLTVL.

The chain joins TRBV28 to TRBJ1-2; D is possibly TRBD1 (5 bases). The CDR3 sequence is 14 residues long. Trimming took off 3 bases at V and 8 bases at J, with 16 bases between the two ends. Germline CDR1 is MDHEN and CDR2 is SYDVKM. The CDR3 DNA follows: TGTGCCAGCAGTTTGCGTAGAATTGGGGGGGGCTACACCTTC. Translating it yields CASSLRRIGGGYTF.

The chain uses TRBV3-1 (or the pseudogene TRBV3-2) and TRBJ2-5; D ambiguous. Trimming took off 1 base at V and 4 bases at J, with 1 base between the two ends. CDR3 length equals 11 residues. Germline-derived CDR1 and CDR2 are LGHDT and YNNKEL (reference sequence). The CDR3 coding sequence is TGTGCCAGCAGCCAAGCAGAGACCCAGTACTTC. This codes for CASSQAETQYF.

This chain uses TRBV19 with TRBJ2-5; 12 nucleotides line up with TRBD2. The germline gives CDR1 LNHDA, CDR2 SQIVND (reference sequence). This CDR3 has 16 residues. With V trimmed by 5 bases and J by 5 bases, 9 bases remained unmatched. CDR3 protein: CASSASTSGGRETQYF. In DNA, the CDR3 is TGTGCCAGTAGTGCTTCGACTAGCGGGGGCCGGGAGACCCAGTACTTC.

The chain combines TRBV6-5 with TRBJ2-3; D remains ambiguous. The CDR3 runs to 14 residues. Trimming pared 6 bases from V and 3 bases from J, leaving 13 bases between. CDR1 and CDR2 from the germline V gene are MNHEY and SVGAGI. CDR3 in amino acids: CASRIMGATDTQYF. DNA of the CDR3: TGTGCCAGCAGGATTATGGGCGCGACAGATACGCAGTATTTT.